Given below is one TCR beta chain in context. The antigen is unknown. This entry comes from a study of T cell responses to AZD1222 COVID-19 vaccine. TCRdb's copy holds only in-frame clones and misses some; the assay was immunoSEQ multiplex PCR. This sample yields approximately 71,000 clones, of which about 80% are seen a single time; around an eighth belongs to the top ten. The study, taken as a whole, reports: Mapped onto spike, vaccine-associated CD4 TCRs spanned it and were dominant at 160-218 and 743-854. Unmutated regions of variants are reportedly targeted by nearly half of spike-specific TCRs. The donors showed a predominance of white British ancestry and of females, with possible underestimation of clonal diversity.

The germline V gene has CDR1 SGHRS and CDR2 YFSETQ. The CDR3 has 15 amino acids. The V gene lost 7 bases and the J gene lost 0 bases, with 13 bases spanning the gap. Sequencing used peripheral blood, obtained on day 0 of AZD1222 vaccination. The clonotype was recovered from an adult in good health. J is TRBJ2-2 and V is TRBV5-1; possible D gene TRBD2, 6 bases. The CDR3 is CASGLGGANTGELFF. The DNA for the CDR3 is TGCGCCAGCGGCCTTGGCGGGGCGAACACCGGGGAGCTGTTTTTT.